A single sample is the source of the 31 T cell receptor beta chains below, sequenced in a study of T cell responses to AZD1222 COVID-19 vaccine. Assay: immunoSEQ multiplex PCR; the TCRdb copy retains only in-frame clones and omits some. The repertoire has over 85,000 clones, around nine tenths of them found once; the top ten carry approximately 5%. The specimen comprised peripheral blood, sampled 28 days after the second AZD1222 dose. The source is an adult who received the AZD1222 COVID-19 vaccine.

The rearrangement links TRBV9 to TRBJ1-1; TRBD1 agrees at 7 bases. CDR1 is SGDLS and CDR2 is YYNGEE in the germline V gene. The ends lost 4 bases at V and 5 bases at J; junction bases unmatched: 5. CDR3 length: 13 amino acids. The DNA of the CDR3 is TGTGCCAGCAGCACTCAGGGGGGGACTGAAGCTTTCTTT. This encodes CASSTQGGTEAFF.

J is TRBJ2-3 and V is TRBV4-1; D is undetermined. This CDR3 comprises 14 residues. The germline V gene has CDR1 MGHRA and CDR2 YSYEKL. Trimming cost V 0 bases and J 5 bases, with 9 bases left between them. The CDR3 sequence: CASSQESAGDTQYF. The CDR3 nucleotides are TGCGCCAGCAGCCAAGAATCGGCAGGAGATACGCAGTATTTT.

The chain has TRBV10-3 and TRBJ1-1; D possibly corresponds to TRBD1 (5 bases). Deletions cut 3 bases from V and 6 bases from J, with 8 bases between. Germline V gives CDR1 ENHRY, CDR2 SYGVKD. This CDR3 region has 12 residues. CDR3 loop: CAISDWGSEAFF. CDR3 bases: TGTGCCATCAGTGACTGGGGCTCTGAAGCTTTCTTT.

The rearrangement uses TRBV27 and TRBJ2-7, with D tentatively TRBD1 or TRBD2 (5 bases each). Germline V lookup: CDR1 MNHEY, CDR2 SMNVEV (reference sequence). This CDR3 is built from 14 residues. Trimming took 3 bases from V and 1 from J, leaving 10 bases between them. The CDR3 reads CASSFRDGSYEQYF. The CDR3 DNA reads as TGTGCCAGCAGTTTCCGGGACGGATCCTACGAGCAGTACTTC.

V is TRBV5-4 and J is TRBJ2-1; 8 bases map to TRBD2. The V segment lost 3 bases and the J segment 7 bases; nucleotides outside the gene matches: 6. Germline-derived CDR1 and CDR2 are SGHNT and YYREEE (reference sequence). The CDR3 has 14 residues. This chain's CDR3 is CASSSRGGANEQFF. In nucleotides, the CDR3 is TGTGCCAGCAGCTCTCGGGGGGGGGCTAATGAGCAGTTCTTC.

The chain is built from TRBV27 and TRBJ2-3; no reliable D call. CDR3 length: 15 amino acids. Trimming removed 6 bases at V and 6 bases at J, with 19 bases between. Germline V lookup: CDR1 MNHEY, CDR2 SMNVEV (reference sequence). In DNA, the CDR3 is TGTGCCAGCAGCCCTCTGGCCCCTCAAGGGGATACGCAGTATTTT. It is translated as CASSPLAPQGDTQYF.

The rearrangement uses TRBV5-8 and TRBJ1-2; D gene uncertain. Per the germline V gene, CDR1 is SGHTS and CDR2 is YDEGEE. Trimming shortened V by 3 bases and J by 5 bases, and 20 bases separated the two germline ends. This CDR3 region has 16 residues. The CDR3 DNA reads TGTGCCAGCAGCTCACTTGGAGGCAACCAGGCATATGGCTACACCTTC. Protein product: CASSSLGGNQAYGYTF.

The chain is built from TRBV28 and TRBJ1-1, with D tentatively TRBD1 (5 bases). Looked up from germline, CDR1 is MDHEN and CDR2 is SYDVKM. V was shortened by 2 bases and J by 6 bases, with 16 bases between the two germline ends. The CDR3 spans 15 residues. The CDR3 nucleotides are TGTGCCAGCAGTTTAGGGTCAGGGTATAGGGCTGAAGCTTTCTTT. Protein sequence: CASSLGSGYRAEAFF.

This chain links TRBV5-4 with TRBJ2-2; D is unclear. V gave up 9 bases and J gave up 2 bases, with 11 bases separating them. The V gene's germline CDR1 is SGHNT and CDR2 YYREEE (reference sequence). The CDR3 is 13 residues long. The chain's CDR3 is CATQDVNTGELFF. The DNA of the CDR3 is TGTGCCACCCAGGATGTAAACACCGGGGAGCTGTTTTTT.

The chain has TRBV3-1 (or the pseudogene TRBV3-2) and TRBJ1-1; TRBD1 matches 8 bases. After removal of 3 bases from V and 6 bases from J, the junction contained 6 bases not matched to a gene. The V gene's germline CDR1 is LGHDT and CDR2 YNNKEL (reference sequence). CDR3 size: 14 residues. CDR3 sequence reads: CASSQTGQGPEAFF. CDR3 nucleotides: TGTGCCAGCAGCCAGACTGGACAGGGTCCTGAAGCTTTCTTT.

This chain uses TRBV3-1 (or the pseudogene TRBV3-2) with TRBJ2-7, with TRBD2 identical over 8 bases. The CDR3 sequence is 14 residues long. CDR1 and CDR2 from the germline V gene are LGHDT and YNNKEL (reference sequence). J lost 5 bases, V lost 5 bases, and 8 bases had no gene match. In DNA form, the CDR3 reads TGTGCCAGCAGCGTCGGGACTAGGCCCCACGAGCAGTACTTC. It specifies CASSVGTRPHEQYF.

CDR3 amino acids: CASRVQGRPGGYTF. The CDR3 DNA is TGTGCCTCGAGGGTGCAGGGGAGACCGGGGGGCTACACCTTC. The V call is TRBV19, the J call TRBJ1-2; a weak D match, TRBD1 (6 bases). The CDR3 contains 14 residues. V dropped 11 bases and J dropped 8 bases, with 24 bases sitting between them. Germline CDR1 LNHDA, CDR2 SQIVND (reference sequence).

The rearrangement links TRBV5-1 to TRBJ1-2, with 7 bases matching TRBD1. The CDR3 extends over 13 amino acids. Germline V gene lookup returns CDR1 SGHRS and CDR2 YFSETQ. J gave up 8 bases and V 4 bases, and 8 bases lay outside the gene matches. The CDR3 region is CASSMDRFEGYTF. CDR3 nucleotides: TGCGCCAGCAGCATGGACAGGTTTGAGGGCTACACCTTC.

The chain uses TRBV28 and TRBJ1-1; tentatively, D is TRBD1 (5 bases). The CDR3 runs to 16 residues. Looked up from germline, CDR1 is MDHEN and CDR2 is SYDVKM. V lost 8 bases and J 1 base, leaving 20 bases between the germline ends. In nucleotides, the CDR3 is TGTGCCAGCCAAAGGGGACCTCCTCCCGAGAACACTGAAGCTTTCTTT. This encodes CASQRGPPPENTEAFF.

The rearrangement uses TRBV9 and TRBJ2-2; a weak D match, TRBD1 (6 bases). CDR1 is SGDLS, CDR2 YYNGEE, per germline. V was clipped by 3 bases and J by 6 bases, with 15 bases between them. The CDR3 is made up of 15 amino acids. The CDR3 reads CASSAAPGEPGELFF. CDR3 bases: TGTGCCAGCAGCGCGGCCCCAGGGGAACCCGGGGAGCTGTTTTTT.

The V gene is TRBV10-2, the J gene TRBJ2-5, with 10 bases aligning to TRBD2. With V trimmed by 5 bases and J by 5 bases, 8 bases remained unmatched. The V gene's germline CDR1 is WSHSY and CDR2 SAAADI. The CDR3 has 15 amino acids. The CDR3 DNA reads TGCGCCAGCAGTACAGGGACTAGCGTTCGGGAGACCCAGTACTTC. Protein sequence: CASSTGTSVRETQYF.

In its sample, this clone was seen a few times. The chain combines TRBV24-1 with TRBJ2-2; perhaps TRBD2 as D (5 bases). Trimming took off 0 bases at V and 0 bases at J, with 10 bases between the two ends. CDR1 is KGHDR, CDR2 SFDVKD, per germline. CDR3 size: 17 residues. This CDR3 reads CATSDLSGPANTGELFF. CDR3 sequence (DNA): TGTGCCACCAGTGATTTGAGCGGACCCGCGAACACCGGGGAGCTGTTTTTT.

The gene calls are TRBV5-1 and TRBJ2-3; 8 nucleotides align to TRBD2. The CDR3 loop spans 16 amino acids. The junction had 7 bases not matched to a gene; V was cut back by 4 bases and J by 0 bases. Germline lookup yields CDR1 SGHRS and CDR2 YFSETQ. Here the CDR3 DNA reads TGCGCCAGCAGCCGACGACTAGCGTGGAGCACAGATACGCAGTATTTT. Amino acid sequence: CASSRRLAWSTDTQYF.

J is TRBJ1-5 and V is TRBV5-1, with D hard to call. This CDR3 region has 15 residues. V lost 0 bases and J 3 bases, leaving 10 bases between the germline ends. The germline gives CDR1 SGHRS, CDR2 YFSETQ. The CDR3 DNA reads TGCGCCAGCAGCTTGGTCGGTGGATCCAATCAGCCCCAGCATTTT. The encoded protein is CASSLVGGSNQPQHF. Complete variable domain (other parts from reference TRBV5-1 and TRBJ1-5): KAGVTQTPRYLIKTRGQQVTLSCSPISGHRSVSWYQQTPGQGLQFLFEYFSETQRNKGNFPGRFSGRQFSNSRSEMNVSTLELGDSALYLCASSLVGGSNQPQHFGDGTRLSIL.

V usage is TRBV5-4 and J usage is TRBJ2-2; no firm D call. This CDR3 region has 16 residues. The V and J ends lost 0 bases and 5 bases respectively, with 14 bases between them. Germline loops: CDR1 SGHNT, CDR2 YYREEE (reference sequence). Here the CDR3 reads CASSLDSDLRTGELFF. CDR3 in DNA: TGTGCCAGCAGCTTGGACAGCGACCTGCGGACCGGGGAGCTGTTTTTT.

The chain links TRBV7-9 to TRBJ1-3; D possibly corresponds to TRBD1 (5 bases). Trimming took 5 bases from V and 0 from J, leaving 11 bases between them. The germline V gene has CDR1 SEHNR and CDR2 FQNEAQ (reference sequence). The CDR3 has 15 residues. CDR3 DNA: TGTGCCAGCAGCGAGGGGCTTCCCTCTGGAAACACCATATATTTT. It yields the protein CASSEGLPSGNTIYF.

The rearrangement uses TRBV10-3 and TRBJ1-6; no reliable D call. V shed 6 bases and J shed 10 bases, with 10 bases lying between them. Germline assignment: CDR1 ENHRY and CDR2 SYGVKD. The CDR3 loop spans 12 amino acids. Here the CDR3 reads CAIRGEGSPLHF. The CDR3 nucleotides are TGTGCCATCAGGGGAGAGGGCTCACCCCTCCACTTT.

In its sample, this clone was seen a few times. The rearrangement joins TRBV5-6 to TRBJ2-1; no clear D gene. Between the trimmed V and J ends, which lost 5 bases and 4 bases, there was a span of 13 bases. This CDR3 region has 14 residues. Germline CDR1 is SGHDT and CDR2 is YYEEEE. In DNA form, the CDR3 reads TGTGCCAGCAGTGTTCGTGGGGTGTACAATGAGCAGTTCTTC. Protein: CASSVRGVYNEQFF. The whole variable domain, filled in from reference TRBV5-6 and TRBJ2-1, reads DAGVTQSPTHLIKTRGQQVTLRCSPKSGHDTVSWYQQALGQGPQFIFQYYEEEERQRGNFPDRFSGHQFPNYSSELNVNALLLGDSALYLCASSVRGVYNEQFFGPGTRLTVL.

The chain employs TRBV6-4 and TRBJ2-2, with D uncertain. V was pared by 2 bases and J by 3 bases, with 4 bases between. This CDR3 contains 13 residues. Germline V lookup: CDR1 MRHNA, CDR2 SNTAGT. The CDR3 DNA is TGTGCCAGCAGTGACAGGGACACCGGGGAGCTGTTTTTT. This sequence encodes CASSDRDTGELFF.

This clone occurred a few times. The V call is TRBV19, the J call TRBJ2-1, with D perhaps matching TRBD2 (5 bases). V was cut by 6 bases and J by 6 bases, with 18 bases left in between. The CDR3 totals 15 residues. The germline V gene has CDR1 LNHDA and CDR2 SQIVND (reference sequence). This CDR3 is CASRTDPGRSNEQFF. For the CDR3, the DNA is TGTGCCAGTAGAACCGATCCGGGGAGATCCAATGAGCAGTTCTTC.

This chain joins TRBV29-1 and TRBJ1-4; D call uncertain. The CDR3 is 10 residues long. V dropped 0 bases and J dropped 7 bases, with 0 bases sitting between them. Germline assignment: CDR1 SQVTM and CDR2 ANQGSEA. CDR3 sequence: CSVEDEKLFF. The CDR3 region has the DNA TGCAGCGTTGAAGATGAAAAACTGTTTTTT.

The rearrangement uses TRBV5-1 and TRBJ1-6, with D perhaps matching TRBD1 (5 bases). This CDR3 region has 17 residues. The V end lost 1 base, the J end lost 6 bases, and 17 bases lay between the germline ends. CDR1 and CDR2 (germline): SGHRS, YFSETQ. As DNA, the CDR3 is TGCGCCAGCAGCTTGAGGGGTTCCGCAATTGGTAATTCACCCCTCCACTTT. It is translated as CASSLRGSAIGNSPLHF.

The CDR3 DNA is TGTGCCAGCAGCCAAGATAGCCAAGGGACAGGGGGTAACACTGAAGCTTTCTTT. Translating gives CASSQDSQGTGGNTEAFF. The J gene is TRBJ1-1, the V gene TRBV4-2; 11 positions agree with TRBD1. In germline, CDR1 is LGHNA, CDR2 YNFKEQ. The CDR3 has 18 amino acids. The J segment lost 2 bases and the V segment lost 0 bases, leaving 8 bases of the junction unmatched.

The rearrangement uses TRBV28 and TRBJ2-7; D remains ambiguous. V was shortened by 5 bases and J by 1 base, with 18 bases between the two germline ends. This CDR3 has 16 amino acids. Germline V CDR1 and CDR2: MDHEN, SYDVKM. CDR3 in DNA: TGTGCCAGCAGTGCAGGCTACTCACCCAGGTCCTACGAGCAGTACTTC. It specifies CASSAGYSPRSYEQYF.

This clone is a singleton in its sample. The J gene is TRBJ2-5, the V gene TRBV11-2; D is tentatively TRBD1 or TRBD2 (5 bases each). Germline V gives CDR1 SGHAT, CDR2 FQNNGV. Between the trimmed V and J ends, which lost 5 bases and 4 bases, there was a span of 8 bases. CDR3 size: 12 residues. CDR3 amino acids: CASSRGVETQYF. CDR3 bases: TGTGCCAGCAGCCGAGGGGTAGAGACCCAGTACTTC.

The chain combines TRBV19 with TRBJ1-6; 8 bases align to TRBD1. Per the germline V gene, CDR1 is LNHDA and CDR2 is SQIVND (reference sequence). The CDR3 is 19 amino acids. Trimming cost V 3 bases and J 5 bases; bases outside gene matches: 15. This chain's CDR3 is CASSIVRGQGGSNNSPLHF. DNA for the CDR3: TGTGCCAGTAGTATCGTCCGTGGACAGGGAGGTTCCAATAATTCACCCCTCCACTTT. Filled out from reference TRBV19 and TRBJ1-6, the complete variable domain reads DGGITQSPKYLFRKEGQNVTLSCEQNLNHDAMYWYRQDPGQGLRLIYYSQIVNDFQKGDIAEGYSVSREKKESFPLTVTSAQKNPTAFYLCASSIVRGQGGSNNSPLHFGNGTRLTVT.